This TCR beta chain is from a study of CD8 T cells in Susac syndrome. Study-wide results and limits: The number of individuals included in the study's TCR sequencing and HLA analysis was acknowledged as relatively small.

Of note for this clonotype: Its specificity is unknown.

The V gene lost 7 bases and the J gene lost 7 bases, with 19 bases spanning the gap. Germline CDR1 and CDR2: DFQATT and SNEGSKA (reference sequence). This CDR3 is 13 amino acids long. While CD8+ and CD4+ T cells were isolated negatively, TEMRA cells were enriched by FACS. With random hexamers, reverse transcription was performed on about 0.5 to 1 ug of RNA. Amplification of TCR beta CDR3 was carried out by immunoSEQ multiplex PCR, which covered 54 Vbeta and 13 Jbeta segments. TCRdb passed the immunoSEQ multiplex PCR reads through MiXCR, listing each CDR3 protein once. The sample consists of roughly 200,000 distinct CDR3 sequences, nearly 97% of them appearing once.

V usage is TRBV20-1 and J usage is TRBJ1-2; D gene uncertain. The material sequenced was CD4+ T cells from PBMCs. This receptor was obtained from a human donor with multiple sclerosis. The CDR3 bases are TGCAGTGTCTCCCCCCCGGGGTTGAGTGGCTACACCTTC. Amino acid sequence: CSVSPPGLSGYTF.